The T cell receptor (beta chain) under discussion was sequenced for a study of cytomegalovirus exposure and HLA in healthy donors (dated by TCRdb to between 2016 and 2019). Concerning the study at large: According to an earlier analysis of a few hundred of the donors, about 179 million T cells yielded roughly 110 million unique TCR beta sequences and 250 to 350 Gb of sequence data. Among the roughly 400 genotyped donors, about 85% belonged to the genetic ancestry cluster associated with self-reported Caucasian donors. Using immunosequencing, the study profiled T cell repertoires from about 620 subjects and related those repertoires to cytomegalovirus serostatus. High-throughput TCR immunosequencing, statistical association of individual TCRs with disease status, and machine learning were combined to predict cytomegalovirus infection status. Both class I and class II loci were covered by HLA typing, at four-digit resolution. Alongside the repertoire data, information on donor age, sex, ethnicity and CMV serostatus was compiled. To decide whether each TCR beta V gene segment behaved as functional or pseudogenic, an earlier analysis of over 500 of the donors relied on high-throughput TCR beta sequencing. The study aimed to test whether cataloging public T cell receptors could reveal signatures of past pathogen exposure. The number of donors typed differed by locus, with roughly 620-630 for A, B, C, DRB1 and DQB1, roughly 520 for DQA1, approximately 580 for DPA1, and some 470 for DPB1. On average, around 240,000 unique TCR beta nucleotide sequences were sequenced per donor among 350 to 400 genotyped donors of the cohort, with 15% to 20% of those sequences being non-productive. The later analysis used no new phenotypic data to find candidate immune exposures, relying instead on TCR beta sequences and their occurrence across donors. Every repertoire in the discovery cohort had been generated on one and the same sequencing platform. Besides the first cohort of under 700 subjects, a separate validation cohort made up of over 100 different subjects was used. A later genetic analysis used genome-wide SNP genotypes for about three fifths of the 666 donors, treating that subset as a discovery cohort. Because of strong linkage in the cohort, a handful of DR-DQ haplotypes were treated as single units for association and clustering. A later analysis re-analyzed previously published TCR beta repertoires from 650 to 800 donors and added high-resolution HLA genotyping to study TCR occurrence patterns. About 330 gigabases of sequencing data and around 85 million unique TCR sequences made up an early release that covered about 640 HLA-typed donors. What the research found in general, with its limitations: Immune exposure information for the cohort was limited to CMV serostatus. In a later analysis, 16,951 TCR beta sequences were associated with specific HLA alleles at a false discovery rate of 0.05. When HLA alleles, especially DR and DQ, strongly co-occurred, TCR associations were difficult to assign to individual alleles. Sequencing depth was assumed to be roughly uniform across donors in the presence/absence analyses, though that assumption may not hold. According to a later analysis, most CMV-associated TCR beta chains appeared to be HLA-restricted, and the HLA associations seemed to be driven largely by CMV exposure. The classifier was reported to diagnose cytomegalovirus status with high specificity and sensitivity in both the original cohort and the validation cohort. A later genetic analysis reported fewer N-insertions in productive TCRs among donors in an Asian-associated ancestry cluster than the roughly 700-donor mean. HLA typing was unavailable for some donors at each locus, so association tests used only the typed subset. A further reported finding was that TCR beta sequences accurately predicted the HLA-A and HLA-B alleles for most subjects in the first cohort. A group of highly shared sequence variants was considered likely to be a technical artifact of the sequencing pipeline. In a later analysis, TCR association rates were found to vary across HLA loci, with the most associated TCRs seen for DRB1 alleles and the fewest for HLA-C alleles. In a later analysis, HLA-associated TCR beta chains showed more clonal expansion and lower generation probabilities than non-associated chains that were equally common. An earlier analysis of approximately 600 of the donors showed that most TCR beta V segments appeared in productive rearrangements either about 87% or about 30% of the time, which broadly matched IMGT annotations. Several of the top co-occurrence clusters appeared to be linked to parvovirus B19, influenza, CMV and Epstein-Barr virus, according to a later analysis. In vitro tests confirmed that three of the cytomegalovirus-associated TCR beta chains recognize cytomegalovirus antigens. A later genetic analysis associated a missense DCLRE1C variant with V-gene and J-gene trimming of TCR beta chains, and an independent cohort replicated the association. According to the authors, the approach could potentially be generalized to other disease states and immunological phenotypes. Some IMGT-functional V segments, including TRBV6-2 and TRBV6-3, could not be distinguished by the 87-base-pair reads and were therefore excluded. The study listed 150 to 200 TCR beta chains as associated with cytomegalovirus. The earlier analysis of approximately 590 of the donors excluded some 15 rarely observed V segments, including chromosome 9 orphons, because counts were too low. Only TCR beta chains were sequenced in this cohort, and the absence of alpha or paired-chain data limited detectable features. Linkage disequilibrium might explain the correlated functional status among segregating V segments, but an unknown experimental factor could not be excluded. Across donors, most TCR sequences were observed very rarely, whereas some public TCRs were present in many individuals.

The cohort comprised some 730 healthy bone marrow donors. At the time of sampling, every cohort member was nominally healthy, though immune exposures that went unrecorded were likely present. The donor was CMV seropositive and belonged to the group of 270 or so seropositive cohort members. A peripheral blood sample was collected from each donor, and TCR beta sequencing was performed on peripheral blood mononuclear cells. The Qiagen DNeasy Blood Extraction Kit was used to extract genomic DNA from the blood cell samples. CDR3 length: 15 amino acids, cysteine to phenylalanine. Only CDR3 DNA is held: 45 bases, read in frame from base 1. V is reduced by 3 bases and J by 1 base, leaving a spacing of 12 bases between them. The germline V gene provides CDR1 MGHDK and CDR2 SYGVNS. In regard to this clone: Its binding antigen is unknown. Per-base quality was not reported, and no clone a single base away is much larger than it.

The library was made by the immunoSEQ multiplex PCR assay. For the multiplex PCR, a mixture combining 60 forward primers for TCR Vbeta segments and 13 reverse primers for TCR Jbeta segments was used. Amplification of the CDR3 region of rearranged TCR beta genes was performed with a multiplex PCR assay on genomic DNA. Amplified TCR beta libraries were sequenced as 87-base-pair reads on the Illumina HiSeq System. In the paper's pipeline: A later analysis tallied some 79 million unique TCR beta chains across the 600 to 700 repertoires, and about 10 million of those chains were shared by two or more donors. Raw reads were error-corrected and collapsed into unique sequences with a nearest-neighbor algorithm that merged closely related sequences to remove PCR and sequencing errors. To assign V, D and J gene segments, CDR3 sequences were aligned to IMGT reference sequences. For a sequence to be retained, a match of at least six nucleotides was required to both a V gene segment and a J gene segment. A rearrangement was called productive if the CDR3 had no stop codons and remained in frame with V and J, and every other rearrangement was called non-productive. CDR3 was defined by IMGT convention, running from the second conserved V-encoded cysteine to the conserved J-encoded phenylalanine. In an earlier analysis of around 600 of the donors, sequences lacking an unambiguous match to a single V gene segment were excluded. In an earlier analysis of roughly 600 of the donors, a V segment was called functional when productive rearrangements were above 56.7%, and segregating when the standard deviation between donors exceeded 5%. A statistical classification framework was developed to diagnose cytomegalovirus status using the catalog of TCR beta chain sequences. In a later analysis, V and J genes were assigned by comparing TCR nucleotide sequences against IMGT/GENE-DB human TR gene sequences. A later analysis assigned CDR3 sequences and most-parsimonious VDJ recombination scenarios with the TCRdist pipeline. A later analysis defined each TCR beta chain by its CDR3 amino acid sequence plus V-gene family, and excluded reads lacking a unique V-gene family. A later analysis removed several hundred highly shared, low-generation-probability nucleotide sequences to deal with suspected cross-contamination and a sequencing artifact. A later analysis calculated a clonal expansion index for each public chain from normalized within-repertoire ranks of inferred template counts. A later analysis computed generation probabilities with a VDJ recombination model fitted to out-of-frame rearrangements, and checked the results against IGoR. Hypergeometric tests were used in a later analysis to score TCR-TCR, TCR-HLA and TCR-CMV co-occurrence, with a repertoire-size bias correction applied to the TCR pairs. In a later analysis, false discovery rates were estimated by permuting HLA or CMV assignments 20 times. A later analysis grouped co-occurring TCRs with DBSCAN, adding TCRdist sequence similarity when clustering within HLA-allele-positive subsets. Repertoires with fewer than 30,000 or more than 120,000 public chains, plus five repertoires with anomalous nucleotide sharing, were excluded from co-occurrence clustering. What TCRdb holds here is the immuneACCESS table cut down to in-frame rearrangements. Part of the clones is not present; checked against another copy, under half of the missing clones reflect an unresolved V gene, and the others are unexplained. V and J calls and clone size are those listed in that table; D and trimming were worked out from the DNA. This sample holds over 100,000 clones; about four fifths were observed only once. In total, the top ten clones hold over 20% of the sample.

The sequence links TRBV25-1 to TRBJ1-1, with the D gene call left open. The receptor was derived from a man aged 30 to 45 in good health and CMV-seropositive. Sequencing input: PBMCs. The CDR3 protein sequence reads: CASSDHGEPNTEAFF. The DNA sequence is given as TGTGCCAGCAGTGACCACGGAGAGCCGAACACTGAAGCTTTCTTT. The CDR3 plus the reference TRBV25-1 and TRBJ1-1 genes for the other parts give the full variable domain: EADIYQTPRYLVIGTGKKITLECSQTMGHDKMYWYQQDPGMELHLIHYSYGVNSTEKGDLSSESTVSRIRTEHFPLTLESARPSHTSQYLCASSDHGEPNTEAFFGQGTRLTVV.